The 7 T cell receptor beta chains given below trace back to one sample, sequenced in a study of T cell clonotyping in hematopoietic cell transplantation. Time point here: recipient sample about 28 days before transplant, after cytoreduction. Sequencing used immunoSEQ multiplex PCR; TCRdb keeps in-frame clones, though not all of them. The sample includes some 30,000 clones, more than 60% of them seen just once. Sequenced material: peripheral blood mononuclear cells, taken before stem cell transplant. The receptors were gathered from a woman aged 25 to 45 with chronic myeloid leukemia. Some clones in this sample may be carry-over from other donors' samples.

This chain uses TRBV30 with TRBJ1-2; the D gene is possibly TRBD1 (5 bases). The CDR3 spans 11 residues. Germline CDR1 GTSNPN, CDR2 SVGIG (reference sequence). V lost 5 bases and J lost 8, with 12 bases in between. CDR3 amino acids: CAWWSRDGYTF. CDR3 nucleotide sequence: TGTGCCTGGTGGTCCAGGGACGGCTACACCTTC.

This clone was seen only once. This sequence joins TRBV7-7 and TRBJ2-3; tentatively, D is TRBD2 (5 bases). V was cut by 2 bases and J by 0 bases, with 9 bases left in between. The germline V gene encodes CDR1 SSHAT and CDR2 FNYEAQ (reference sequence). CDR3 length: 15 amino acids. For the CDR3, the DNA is TGTGCCAGCAGCTTAAGCGGTCTAAGCACAGATACGCAGTATTTT. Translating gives CASSLSGLSTDTQYF.

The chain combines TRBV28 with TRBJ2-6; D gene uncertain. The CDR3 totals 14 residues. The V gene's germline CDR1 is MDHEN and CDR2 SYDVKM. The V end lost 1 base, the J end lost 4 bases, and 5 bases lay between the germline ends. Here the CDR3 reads CASSLYAGANVLTF. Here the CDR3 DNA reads TGTGCCAGCAGTTTATACGCCGGGGCCAACGTCCTGACTTTC.

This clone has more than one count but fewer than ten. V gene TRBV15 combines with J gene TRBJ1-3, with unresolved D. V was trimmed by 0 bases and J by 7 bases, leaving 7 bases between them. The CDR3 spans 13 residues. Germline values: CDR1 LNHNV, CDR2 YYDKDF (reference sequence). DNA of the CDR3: TGTGCCACCAGCAGAGAGGCCAGCAACACCATATATTTT. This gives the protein CATSREASNTIYF.

CDR3 bases: TGTGCCAGCAGTGACAAGGGGGCAAGTGGATTCTCCTATAATTCACCCCTCCACTTT. Translated: CASSDKGASGFSYNSPLHF. The genes are TRBV6-4 and TRBJ1-6, with 7 positions matching TRBD1. The germline gives CDR1 MRHNA, CDR2 SNTAGT. Losses at the gene ends were 2 bases for V and 0 bases for J; bases not matched to a gene: 10. The CDR3 spans 19 residues.

CDR3 bases: TGTGCCAGCAGCTTAGTGGCTGAGCAGTTCTTC. Encoded protein: CASSLVAEQFF. The chain links TRBV7-2 to TRBJ2-1; D ambiguous. The germline CDR1 and CDR2 sequences are SGHTA and FQGNSA. The CDR3 covers 11 residues. The V gene lost 1 base and the J gene lost 9 bases, with 4 bases spanning the gap.

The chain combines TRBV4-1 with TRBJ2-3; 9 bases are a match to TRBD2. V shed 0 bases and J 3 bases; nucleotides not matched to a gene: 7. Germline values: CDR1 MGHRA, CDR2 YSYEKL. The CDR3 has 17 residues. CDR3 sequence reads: CASSQDGGGGATDTQYF. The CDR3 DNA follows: TGCGCCAGCAGCCAAGATGGAGGCGGGGGGGCAACAGATACGCAGTATTTT.